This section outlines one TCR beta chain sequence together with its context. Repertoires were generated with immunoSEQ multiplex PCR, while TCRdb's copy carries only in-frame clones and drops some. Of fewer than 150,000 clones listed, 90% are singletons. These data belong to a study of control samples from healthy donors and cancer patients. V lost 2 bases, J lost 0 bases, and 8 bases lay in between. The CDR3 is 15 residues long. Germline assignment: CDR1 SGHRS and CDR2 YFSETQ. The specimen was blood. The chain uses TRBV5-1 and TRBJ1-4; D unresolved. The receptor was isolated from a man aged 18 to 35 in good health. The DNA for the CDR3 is TGCGCCAGCAGCTTCAAAGATTCAACTAATGAAAAACTGTTTTTT. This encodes CASSFKDSTNEKLFF.